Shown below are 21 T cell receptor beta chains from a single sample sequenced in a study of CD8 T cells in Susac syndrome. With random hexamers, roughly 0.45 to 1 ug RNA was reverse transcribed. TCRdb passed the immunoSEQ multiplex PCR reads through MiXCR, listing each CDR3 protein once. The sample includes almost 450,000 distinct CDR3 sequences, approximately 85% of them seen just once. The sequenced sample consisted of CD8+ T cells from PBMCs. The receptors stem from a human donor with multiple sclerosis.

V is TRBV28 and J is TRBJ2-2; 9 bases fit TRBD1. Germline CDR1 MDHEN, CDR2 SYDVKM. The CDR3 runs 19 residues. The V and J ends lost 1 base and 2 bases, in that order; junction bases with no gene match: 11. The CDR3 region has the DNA TGTGCCAGCAGTTTATTTCAACTGGGACAGGGCCCCAACACCGGGGAGCTGTTTTTT. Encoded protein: CASSLFQLGQGPNTGELFF.

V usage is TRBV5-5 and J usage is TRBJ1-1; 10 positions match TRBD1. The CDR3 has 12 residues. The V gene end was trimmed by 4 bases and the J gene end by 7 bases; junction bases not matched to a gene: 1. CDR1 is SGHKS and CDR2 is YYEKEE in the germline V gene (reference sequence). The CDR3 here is CASSGTGVEAFF. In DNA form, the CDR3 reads TGTGCCAGCAGCGGGACAGGGGTTGAAGCTTTCTTT.

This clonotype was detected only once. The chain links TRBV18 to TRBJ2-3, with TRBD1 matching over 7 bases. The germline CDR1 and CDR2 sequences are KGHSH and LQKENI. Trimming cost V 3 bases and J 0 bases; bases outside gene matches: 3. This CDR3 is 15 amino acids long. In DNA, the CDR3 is TGTGCCAGCTCACCGAGGGACAGTAGCACAGATACGCAGTATTTT. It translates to CASSPRDSSTDTQYF.

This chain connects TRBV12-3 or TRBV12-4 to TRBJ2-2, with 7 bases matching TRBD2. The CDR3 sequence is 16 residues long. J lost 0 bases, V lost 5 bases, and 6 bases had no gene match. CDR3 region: CASSNSSGTNTGELFF. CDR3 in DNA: TGTGCCAGCAGTAACTCTAGCGGAACGAACACCGGGGAGCTGTTTTTT.

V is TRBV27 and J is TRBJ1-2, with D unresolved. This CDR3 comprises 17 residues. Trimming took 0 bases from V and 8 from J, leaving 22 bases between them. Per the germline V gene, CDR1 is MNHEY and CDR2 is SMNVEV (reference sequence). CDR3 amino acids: CASSLSMASAILWGYTF. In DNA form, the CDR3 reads TGTGCCAGCAGTTTATCGATGGCGTCGGCCATCCTTTGGGGCTACACCTTC.

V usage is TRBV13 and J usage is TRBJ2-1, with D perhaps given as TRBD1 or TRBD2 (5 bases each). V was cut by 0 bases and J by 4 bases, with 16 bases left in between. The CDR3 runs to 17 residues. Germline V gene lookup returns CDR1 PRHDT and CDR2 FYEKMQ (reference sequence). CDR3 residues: CASSLGDGTQPYNEQFF. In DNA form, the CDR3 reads TGTGCCAGCAGCTTAGGGGACGGGACCCAACCTTACAATGAGCAGTTCTTC.

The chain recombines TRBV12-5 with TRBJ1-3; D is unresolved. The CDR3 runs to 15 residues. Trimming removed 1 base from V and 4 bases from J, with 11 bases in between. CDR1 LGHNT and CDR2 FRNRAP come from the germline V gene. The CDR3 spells CASGLGGLSGNTIYF. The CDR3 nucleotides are TGTGCTAGTGGTTTGGGTGGCTTGAGCGGAAACACCATATATTTT.

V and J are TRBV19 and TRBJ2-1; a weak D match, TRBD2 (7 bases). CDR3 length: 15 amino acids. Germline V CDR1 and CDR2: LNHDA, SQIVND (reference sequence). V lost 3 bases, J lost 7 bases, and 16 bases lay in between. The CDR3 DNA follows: TGTGCCAGTAGTATTCTCAGGGAGGGGGGTAATGAGCAGTTCTTC. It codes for CASSILREGGNEQFF.

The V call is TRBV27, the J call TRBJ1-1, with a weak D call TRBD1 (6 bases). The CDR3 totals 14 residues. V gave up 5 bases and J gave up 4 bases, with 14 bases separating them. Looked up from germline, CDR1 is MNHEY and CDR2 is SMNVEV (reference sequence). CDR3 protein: CASSGGGLTTEAFF. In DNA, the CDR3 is TGTGCCAGCAGTGGGGGCGGTTTGACCACTGAAGCTTTCTTT.

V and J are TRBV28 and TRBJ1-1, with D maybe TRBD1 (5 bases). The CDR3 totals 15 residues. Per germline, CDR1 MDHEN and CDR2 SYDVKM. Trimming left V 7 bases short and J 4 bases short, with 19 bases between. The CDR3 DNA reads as TGTGCCAGCAATTCCCGGGGGTGGGTTAGCACTGAAGCTTTCTTT. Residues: CASNSRGWVSTEAFF.

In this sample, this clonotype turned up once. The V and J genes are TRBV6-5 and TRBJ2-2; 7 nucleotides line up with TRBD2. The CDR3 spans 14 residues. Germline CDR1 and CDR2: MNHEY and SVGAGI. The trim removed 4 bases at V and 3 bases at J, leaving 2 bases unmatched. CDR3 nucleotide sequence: TGTGCCAGCAGTTCCGCGGGGGACACCGGGGAGCTGTTTTTT. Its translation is CASSSAGDTGELFF.

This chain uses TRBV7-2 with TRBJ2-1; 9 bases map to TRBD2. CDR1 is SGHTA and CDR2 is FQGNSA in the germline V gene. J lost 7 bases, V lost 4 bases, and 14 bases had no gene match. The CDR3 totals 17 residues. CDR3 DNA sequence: TGTGCCAGCAGCTCCTACGTCTTTGCGGGAGGGCGGAATGAGCAGTTCTTC. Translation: CASSSYVFAGGRNEQFF.

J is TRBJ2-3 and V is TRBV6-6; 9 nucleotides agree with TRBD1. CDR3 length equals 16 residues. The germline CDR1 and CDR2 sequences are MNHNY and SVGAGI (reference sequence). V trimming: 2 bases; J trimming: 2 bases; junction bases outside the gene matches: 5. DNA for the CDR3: TGTGCCAGCAGTTACACCGGGACAGGGAACACAGATACGCAGTATTTT. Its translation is CASSYTGTGNTDTQYF.

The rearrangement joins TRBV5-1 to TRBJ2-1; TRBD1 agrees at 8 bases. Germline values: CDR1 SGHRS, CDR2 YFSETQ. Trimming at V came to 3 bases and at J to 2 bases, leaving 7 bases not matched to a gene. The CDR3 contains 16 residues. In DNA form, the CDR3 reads TGCGCCAGCAGCTCGGTGGACAGGGACACCTACAATGAGCAGTTCTTC. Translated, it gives CASSSVDRDTYNEQFF.

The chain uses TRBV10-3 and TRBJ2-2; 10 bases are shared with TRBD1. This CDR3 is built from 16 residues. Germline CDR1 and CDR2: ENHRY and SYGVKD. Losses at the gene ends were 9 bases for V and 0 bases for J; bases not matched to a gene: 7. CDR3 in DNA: TGTGCCATATTTCCGACAGGGGGCACGAACACCGGGGAGCTGTTTTTT. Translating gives CAIFPTGGTNTGELFF.

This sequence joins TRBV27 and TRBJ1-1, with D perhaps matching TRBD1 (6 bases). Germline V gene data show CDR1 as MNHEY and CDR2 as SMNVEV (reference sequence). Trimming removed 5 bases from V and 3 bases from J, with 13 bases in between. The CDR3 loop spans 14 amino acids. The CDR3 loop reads CASSAGVEDTEAFF. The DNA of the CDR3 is TGTGCCAGCAGTGCAGGGGTAGAGGACACTGAAGCTTTCTTT.

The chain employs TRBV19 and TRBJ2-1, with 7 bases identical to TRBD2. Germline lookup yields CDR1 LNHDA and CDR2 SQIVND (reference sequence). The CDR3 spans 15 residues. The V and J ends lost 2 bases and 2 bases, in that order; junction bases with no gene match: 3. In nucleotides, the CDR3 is TGTGCCAGTAGTATAAAAGCGGGGCCCTACAATGAGCAGTTCTTC. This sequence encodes CASSIKAGPYNEQFF.

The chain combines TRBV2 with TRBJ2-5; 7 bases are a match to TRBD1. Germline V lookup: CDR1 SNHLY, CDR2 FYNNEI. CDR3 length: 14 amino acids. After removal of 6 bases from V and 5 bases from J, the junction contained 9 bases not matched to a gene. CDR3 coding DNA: TGTGCCAGCAGGGAGACAGGGAACTGGGAGACCCAGTACTTC. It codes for CASRETGNWETQYF.

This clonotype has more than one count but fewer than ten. CDR3 sequence (DNA): TGTGCCAGCAGTTACACAGCAAGTCAAGGTGAAGCTTTCTTT. Amino acid sequence: CASSYTASQGEAFF. V and J are TRBV6-5 and TRBJ1-1, with D uncertain. V was cut by 2 bases and J by 7 bases, with 14 bases left in between. Germline CDR1 is MNHEY and CDR2 is SVGAGI. The CDR3 is 14 amino acids.

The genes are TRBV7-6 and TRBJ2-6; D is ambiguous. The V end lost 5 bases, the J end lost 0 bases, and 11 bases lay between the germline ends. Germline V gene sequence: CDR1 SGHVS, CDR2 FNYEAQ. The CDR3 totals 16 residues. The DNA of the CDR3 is TGTGCCAGCAGCCAGAGGTCCGACTCTGGGGCCAACGTCCTGACTTTC. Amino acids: CASSQRSDSGANVLTF.

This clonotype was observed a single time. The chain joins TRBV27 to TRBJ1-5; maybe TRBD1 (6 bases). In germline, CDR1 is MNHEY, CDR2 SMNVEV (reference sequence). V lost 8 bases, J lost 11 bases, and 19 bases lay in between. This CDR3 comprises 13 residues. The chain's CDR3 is CASSFGGLSAQHF. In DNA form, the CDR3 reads TGTGCCAGCTCTTTCGGGGGGCTTTCGGCCCAGCATTTT.